What follows describes a single TCR beta chain. The sample belongs to a study of PD-L1 blockade in urothelial cancer. In the study overall: Specimens of blood held a median count of approximately 150,000 T cells.

Generated by immunoSEQ multiplex PCR, the TCRdb table keeps only in-frame clones and is missing some. The table includes some 52,000 clones, 84% detected once. CDR1 is LNHDA and CDR2 is SQIVND in the germline V gene (reference sequence). Trimming stripped 3 bases from V and 1 base from J, with 7 bases between. The CDR3 contains 14 residues. The gene calls are TRBV19 and TRBJ1-3; D ambiguous. This clonotype was obtained from a man aged 35-49 years with urothelial cancer. Sequencing used PBMCs, obtained around atezolizumab (anti-PD-L1) treatment. In nucleotides, the CDR3 is TGTGCCAGTAGTATCGGCAGGTCTGGAAACACCATATATTTT. This translates into CASSIGRSGNTIYF.